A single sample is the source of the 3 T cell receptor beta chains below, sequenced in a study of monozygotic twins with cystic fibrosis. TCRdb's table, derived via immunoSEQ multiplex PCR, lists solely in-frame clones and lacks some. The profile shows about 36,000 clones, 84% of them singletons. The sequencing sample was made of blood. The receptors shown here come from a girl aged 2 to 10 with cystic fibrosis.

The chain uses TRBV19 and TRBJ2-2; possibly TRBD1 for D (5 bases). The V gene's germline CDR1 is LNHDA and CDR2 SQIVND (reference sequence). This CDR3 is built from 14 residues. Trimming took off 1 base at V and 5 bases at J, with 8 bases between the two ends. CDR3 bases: TGTGCCAGTAGTATAGGGGGCGAGACCGGGGAGCTGTTTTTT. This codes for CASSIGGETGELFF. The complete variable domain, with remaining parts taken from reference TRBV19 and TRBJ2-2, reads DGGITQSPKYLFRKEGQNVTLSCEQNLNHDAMYWYRQDPGQGLRLIYYSQIVNDFQKGDIAEGYSVSREKKESFPLTVTSAQKNPTAFYLCASSIGGETGELFFGEGSRLTVL.

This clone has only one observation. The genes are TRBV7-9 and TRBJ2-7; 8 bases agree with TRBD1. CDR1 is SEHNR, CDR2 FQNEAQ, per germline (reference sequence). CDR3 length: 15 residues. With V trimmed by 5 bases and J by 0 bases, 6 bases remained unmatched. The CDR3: CASSISTGVSYEQYF. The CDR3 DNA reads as TGTGCCAGCAGCATATCGACAGGGGTCTCCTACGAGCAGTACTTC. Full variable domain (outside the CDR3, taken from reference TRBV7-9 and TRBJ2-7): DTGVSQNPRHKITKRGQNVTFRCDPISEHNRLYWYRQTLGQGPEFLTYFQNEAQLEKSRLLSDRFSAERPKGSFSTLEIQRTEQGDSAMYLCASSISTGVSYEQYFGPGTRLTVT.

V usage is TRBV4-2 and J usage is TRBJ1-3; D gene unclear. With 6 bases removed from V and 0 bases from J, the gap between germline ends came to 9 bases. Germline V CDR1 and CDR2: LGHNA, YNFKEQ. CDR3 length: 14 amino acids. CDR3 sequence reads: CASRAVGSGNTIYF. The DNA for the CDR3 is TGTGCCAGCAGGGCCGTGGGCTCTGGAAACACCATATATTTT.